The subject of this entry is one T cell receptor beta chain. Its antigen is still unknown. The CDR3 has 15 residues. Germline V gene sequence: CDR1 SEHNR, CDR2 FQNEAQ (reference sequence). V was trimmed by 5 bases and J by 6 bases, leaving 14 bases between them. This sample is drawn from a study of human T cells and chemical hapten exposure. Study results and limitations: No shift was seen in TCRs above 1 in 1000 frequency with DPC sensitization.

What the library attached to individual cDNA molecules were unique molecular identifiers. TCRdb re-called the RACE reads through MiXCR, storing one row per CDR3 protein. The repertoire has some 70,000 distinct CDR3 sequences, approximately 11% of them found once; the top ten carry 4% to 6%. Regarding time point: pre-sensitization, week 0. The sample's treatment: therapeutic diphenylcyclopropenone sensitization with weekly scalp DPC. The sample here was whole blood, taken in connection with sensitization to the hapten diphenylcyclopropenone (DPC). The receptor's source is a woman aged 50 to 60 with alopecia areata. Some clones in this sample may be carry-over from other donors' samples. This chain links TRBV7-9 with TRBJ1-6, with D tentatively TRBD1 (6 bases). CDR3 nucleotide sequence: TGTGCCAGCAGCGGGACACTGGGGACTAATTCACCCCTCCACTTT. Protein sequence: CASSGTLGTNSPLHF.